The 21 T cell receptor beta chains listed next were all sequenced from one sample in a study of shared clonotypes between healthy human individuals. Sequenced by immunoSEQ multiplex PCR; TCRdb stores in-frame clones only, minus some. The data contain roughly 2,000,000 clones, 93% of them seen just once; the ten biggest clones take up about 1.7%. CD45RO-negative, CCR7-positively selected cells formed the naive CD8 fraction, excluding terminally differentiated effector memory CD45RA+ cells. Sequences were obtained from naive CD8+ T cells from PBMCs. The receptor source for this set is a man aged 18 to 30 in good health. Some clones in this sample may be carry-over from other donors' samples.

This sequence joins TRBV27 and TRBJ2-2, with D possibly matching TRBD2 (6 bases). Trimming removed 3 bases at V and 0 bases at J, with 14 bases between. Germline V lookup: CDR1 MNHEY, CDR2 SMNVEV (reference sequence). This CDR3 contains 17 residues. CDR3 nucleotide sequence: TGTGCCAGCAGTTTTCTCACGCGGGACGCGAACACCGGGGAGCTGTTTTTT. Translating it yields CASSFLTRDANTGELFF.

This chain uses TRBV5-6 with TRBJ2-1; unclear D gene. Trimming took off 0 bases at V and 6 bases at J, with 7 bases between the two ends. This CDR3 has 13 amino acids. Germline assignment: CDR1 SGHDT and CDR2 YYEEEE. CDR3 in amino acids: CASSLEPGNEQFF. The DNA for the CDR3 is TGTGCCAGCAGCTTGGAACCGGGCAATGAGCAGTTCTTC.

The chain carries TRBV9 and TRBJ2-2; D is undetermined. CDR3 length: 14 amino acids. The germline V gene encodes CDR1 SGDLS and CDR2 YYNGEE. V was trimmed by 3 bases and J by 3 bases, leaving 9 bases between them. The CDR3 DNA is TGTGCCAGCAGCGAGCCAGGAGACACCGGGGAGCTGTTTTTT. Its protein is CASSEPGDTGELFF.

The chain carries TRBV7-9 and TRBJ2-5, with D perhaps assigned TRBD1 or TRBD2 (6 bases each). Between the trimmed V and J ends, which lost 5 bases and 2 bases, there was a span of 18 bases. CDR1 and CDR2 (germline): SEHNR, FQNEAQ (reference sequence). The CDR3 length is 16 residues. The CDR3: CASSPRRGEVQETQYF. The DNA for the CDR3 is TGTGCCAGCAGCCCCCGGAGGGGGGAAGTACAAGAGACCCAGTACTTC.

The chain is built from TRBV7-9 and TRBJ1-2; D remains ambiguous. From germline, CDR1 is SEHNR and CDR2 FQNEAQ (reference sequence). The germline V and J ends were trimmed by 1 base and 4 bases, with 10 bases remaining between them. The CDR3 length is 14 residues. This CDR3 is CASSLVVELYGYTF. CDR3 nucleotides: TGTGCCAGCAGCTTAGTAGTGGAACTCTATGGCTACACCTTC.

This chain uses TRBV20-1 with TRBJ2-1, with TRBD1 as a possible D gene (5 bases). Germline assignment: CDR1 DFQATT and CDR2 SNEGSKA (reference sequence). V was clipped by 6 bases and J by 13 bases, with 16 bases between them. This CDR3 is built from 11 residues. CDR3 sequence (DNA): TGCAGTGCGCCACAGGAATGGAATCAGTTCTTC. Protein product: CSAPQEWNQFF.

The CDR3, as DNA: TGTGCCAGCAGTTCAGGGGGGACTAATGAAAAACTGTTTTTT. Encoded protein: CASSSGGTNEKLFF. The chain carries TRBV27 and TRBJ1-4, with TRBD1 identical over 7 bases. The ends lost 4 bases at V and 2 bases at J; junction bases unmatched: 1. Germline values: CDR1 MNHEY, CDR2 SMNVEV (reference sequence). This CDR3 contains 14 residues.

The chain recombines TRBV5-6 with TRBJ2-3; 11 bases fit TRBD2. The germline gives CDR1 SGHDT, CDR2 YYEEEE. V lost 0 bases and J lost 1; bases outside the gene matches: 4. The CDR3 is 17 residues long. The DNA for the CDR3 is TGTGCCAGCAGCTTGGGTACTAGCGGGAGTGGCACAGATACGCAGTATTTT. Translated: CASSLGTSGSGTDTQYF.

The chain carries TRBV10-2 and TRBJ2-7, with 11 bases identical to TRBD1. The CDR3 totals 16 residues. Germline trimming cut 6 bases from V and 4 bases from J; bases unmatched to any gene: 11. Germline loops: CDR1 WSHSY, CDR2 SAAADI. In nucleotides, the CDR3 is TGCGCCAGCAGCGCAAGGGGTGGACAGGGGGCGTACGAGCAGTACTTC. Translating it yields CASSARGGQGAYEQYF.

The CDR3 loop is CASSGGSGANVLTF. The CDR3 DNA reads as TGTGCCAGCAGCGGGGGCTCTGGGGCCAACGTCCTGACTTTC. The genes are TRBV28 and TRBJ2-6; tentatively, D is TRBD2 (6 bases). The CDR3 length is 14 residues. Germline loops: CDR1 MDHEN, CDR2 SYDVKM. Trimming took off 6 bases at V and 0 bases at J, with 6 bases between the two ends.

This chain uses TRBV28 with TRBJ1-1; 7 nucleotides match TRBD1. Germline trimming cut 0 bases from V and 4 bases from J; bases unmatched to any gene: 11. Germline V gene data show CDR1 as MDHEN and CDR2 as SYDVKM. This CDR3 has 17 residues. This CDR3 is CASSLWGQSTSATEAFF. The DNA for the CDR3 is TGTGCCAGCAGTTTATGGGGACAGTCCACCTCAGCCACTGAAGCTTTCTTT.

The chain links TRBV7-3 to TRBJ2-3; 9 positions match TRBD2. CDR3 length: 15 residues. Trimming cost V 2 bases and J 4 bases; bases outside gene matches: 4. Per the germline V gene, CDR1 is SGHTA and CDR2 is FQGTGA. Here the CDR3 DNA reads TGTGCCAGCAGCTTAGGCGGGAGGGCCGCAGATACGCAGTATTTT. Encoded protein: CASSLGGRAADTQYF. Filled out from reference TRBV7-3 and TRBJ2-3, the complete variable domain reads GAGVSQTPSNKVTEKGKYVELRCDPISGHTALYWYRQSLGQGPEFLIYFQGTGAADDSGLPNDRFFAVRPEGSVSTLKIQRTERGDSAVYLCASSLGGRAADTQYFGPGTRLTVL.

The V call is TRBV28, the J call TRBJ1-3, with D maybe TRBD1 (6 bases). Germline V gene lookup returns CDR1 MDHEN and CDR2 SYDVKM. The V end was cut by 5 bases, the J end by 2 bases, with 10 bases between. The CDR3 loop spans 14 amino acids. The CDR3 reads CASSARTAGNTIYF. CDR3 coding DNA: TGTGCCAGCAGTGCCAGGACAGCTGGAAACACCATATATTTT.

V is TRBV27 and J is TRBJ2-1; a possible D gene is TRBD1 (5 bases). Germline assignment: CDR1 MNHEY and CDR2 SMNVEV (reference sequence). Deletions cut 2 bases from V and 4 bases from J, with 12 bases between. The CDR3 spans 15 residues. The DNA for the CDR3 is TGTGCCAGCAGTTTACTGGCAGGGAATTACAATGAGCAGTTCTTC. Its translation is CASSLLAGNYNEQFF.

The gene calls are TRBV16 and TRBJ1-2; a possible D gene is TRBD1 (5 bases). Germline V gene lookup returns CDR1 KGHSY and CDR2 FQNENV. The CDR3 totals 13 residues. Trimming took off 3 bases at V and 1 base at J, with 6 bases between the two ends. This CDR3 is CASSHGGNYGYTF. CDR3 sequence (DNA): TGTGCCAGCAGCCACGGGGGTAACTATGGCTACACCTTC.

This chain joins TRBV27 and TRBJ2-7, with TRBD2 identical over 16 bases. J lost 7 bases, V lost 5 bases, and 11 bases had no gene match. Germline lookup yields CDR1 MNHEY and CDR2 SMNVEV (reference sequence). The CDR3 sequence is 17 residues long. The CDR3 DNA follows: TGTGCCAGCAGTCCGGGACTAGCGGGAGGGCCGGCTCGAGAGCAGTACTTC. Translating it yields CASSPGLAGGPAREQYF.

The chain joins TRBV7-2 to TRBJ2-7; 7 bases are a match to TRBD2. Germline CDR1 SGHTA, CDR2 FQGNSA. The CDR3 runs 15 residues. Germline trimming cut 0 bases from V and 0 bases from J; bases unmatched to any gene: 2. CDR3 residues: CASSLAGGSSYEQYF. The DNA of the CDR3 is TGTGCCAGCAGCTTAGCGGGCGGGAGCTCCTACGAGCAGTACTTC. Together with reference TRBV7-2 and TRBJ2-7, the CDR3 gives the full variable domain: GAGVSQSPSNKVTEKGKDVELRCDPISGHTALYWYRQSLGQGLEFLIYFQGNSAPDKSGLPSDRFSAERTGGSVSTLTIQRTQQEDSAVYLCASSLAGGSSYEQYFGPGTRLTVT.

The genes are TRBV27 and TRBJ2-7; weak D call: TRBD1 (7 bases). CDR3 length equals 16 residues. Germline lookup yields CDR1 MNHEY and CDR2 SMNVEV (reference sequence). V dropped 6 bases and J dropped 7 bases, with 25 bases sitting between them. The DNA of the CDR3 is TGTGCCAGCAGCGACACAGGGGACTTACGTCTTAGGGAGCAGTACTTC. It specifies CASSDTGDLRLREQYF.

The genes are TRBV6-5 and TRBJ2-1; no clear D. The CDR3 sequence is 15 residues long. Germline V gives CDR1 MNHEY, CDR2 SVGAGI. Trimming stripped 2 bases from V and 4 bases from J, with 12 bases between. CDR3 region: CASSYGLERYNEQFF. Here the CDR3 DNA reads TGTGCCAGCAGTTACGGGTTAGAGCGTTACAATGAGCAGTTCTTC.

The chain links TRBV9 to TRBJ2-1; D may be TRBD2 (5 bases). The CDR3 is made up of 19 amino acids. The V gene's germline CDR1 is SGDLS and CDR2 YYNGEE. Trimming stripped 4 bases from V and 6 bases from J, with 29 bases between. The CDR3 region is CASSLSSALARKWSNEQFF. For the CDR3, the DNA is TGTGCCAGCAGCCTGTCCTCGGCCTTAGCGAGAAAATGGAGCAATGAGCAGTTCTTC.

This clone was counted between two and nine times. The chain combines TRBV19 with TRBJ1-1; D call uncertain. The CDR3 length is 11 residues. Looked up from germline, CDR1 is LNHDA and CDR2 is SQIVND (reference sequence). Trimming took off 7 bases at V and 4 bases at J, with 7 bases between the two ends. The DNA for the CDR3 is TGTGCCAGTACTCTTGCCACTGAAGCTTTCTTT. It yields the protein CASTLATEAFF.